This entry features one TCR beta chain sequence. The target antigen is unknown. The source of the sample is a study of a mutant IDH1 vaccine in newly diagnosed glioma. Study context: Treated patients had a mean age of approximately 40 years and a sex split that was around 62% male and 37.5% female. Earlier treatment was radiotherapy, temozolomide, or both, with most getting both.

Time point denoted: week 47, end of study. Vaccination used 300 ug of mutant IDH1 20-mer peptide per dose, with topical imiquimod. In every donor, the tumor was a new WHO grade 3 or 4 IDH1-mutant, ATRX-lost astrocytoma. Study results and caveats: Vaccine-induced immune responses were detected in around 92% of patients.

The germline CDR1 and CDR2 sequences are SGDLS and YYNGEE. J gave up 3 bases and V 4 bases, and 13 bases lay outside the gene matches. The length of the CDR3 is 19 residues. Some clones are missing from TCRdb's copy, which holds only in-frame ones; the method was immunoSEQ multiplex PCR. Of roughly 50,000 clones in the sample, around 80% are singletons; the top ten hold 4.9%. The TCR was taken from a woman aged 40 to 49 with glioma. Some clones in this sample may be carry-over from other donors' samples. The gene calls are TRBV9 and TRBJ2-2, with 12 bases that match TRBD2. The sequenced sample was PBMCs, obtained from a glioma patient whose treatment included an IDH1 peptide vaccine. CDR3: CASSSSRGLAGGYTGELFF. As DNA, the CDR3 is TGTGCCAGCAGCTCCTCCAGGGGGCTAGCGGGGGGGTACACCGGGGAGCTGTTTTTT.